A single sample is the source of the 19 T cell receptor beta chains below, sequenced in a study of CD8 T cells in ankylosing spondylitis. TCRdb analysed the 5' RACE reads with MiXCR anew, one entry per CDR3 protein. The sample has around 770,000 distinct CDR3 sequences; about 11% are singletons. Which antigens these TCRs recognize remains unknown. Whole-study findings and limits: A TCR beta motif of seven or eight highly homologous variants appeared characteristic of ankylosing spondylitis blood.

The specimen sequenced was blood, either unsorted or a sorted T cell fraction (not recorded which). These receptors were obtained from a male donor with ankylosing spondylitis.

This clonotype occurred many times. This chain links TRBV7-2 with TRBJ2-7; 7 nucleotides match TRBD1. The CDR3 extends over 15 amino acids. Trimming at V came to 1 base and at J to 5 bases, leaving 8 bases not matched to a gene. CDR1 and CDR2 (germline): SGHTA, FQGNSA. The CDR3 protein is CASSLDVAGGDEQYF. The CDR3, as DNA: TGTGCCAGCAGCTTAGATGTGGCAGGGGGTGACGAGCAGTACTTC.

This clonotype has just a few counts. The chain combines TRBV11-1 with TRBJ2-3, with 7 positions matching TRBD2. In germline, CDR1 is SGHAT, CDR2 FQDESV (reference sequence). CDR3 length equals 15 residues. Trimming at V came to 5 bases and at J to 3 bases, leaving 8 bases not matched to a gene. CDR3 sequence (DNA): TGTGCCAGCAGCCCAGCGGGAAGGACGACAGATACGCAGTATTTT. Translation gives CASSPAGRTTDTQYF.

This clonotype was observed a few times. This chain uses TRBV6-2 or TRBV6-3 with TRBJ2-3, with D unclear. Germline CDR1 is MNHEY and CDR2 is SVGEGT. The CDR3 has 17 residues. V was cut by 5 bases and J by 2 bases, with 20 bases left in between. The CDR3 coding sequence is TGTGCCAGCAGTCCGGTTGTTGGCTCCCAAGTCACAGATACGCAGTATTTT. Translation: CASSPVVGSQVTDTQYF.

J is TRBJ2-1 and V is TRBV5-1, with 8 bases matching TRBD2. Per the germline V gene, CDR1 is SGHRS and CDR2 is YFSETQ. The CDR3 length is 15 residues. V lost 3 bases to trimming and J lost 5 bases; unmatched junction nucleotides: 7. CDR3 bases: TGCGCCAGCAGCTACCTAGCGGGCCCGGACAATGAGCAGTTCTTC. This codes for CASSYLAGPDNEQFF.

J is TRBJ2-5 and V is TRBV7-2; D may be TRBD1 (5 bases). CDR3 size: 13 residues. V was trimmed by 2 bases and J by 6 bases, leaving 10 bases between them. The germline gives CDR1 SGHTA, CDR2 FQGNSA. The CDR3 loop is CASSLWGKQTQYF. CDR3 sequence (DNA): TGTGCCAGCAGCTTATGGGGCAAACAGACCCAGTACTTC.

This clonotype was detected ten times or more. The gene calls are TRBV7-9 and TRBJ2-5; D gene uncertain. V was cut by 1 base and J by 2 bases, with 8 bases left in between. In germline, CDR1 is SEHNR, CDR2 FQNEAQ (reference sequence). CDR3 length equals 14 residues. The CDR3 DNA reads as TGTGCCAGCAGCTTAGTGTCAGGACAAGAGACCCAGTACTTC. Translating gives CASSLVSGQETQYF.

The sample holds a few counts of this clonotype. V and J are TRBV12-3 or TRBV12-4 and TRBJ1-6, with D hard to call. The CDR3 contains 14 residues. V was clipped by 3 bases and J by 7 bases, with 10 bases between them. CDR3 coding DNA: TGTGCCAGCAGTTTCAGGACGATGAATTCACCCCTCCACTTT. Translated: CASSFRTMNSPLHF.

This clonotype has at least ten counts. This chain links TRBV29-1 with TRBJ1-2; perhaps TRBD1 as D (5 bases). V was pared by 6 bases and J by 8 bases, with 19 bases between. Per the germline V gene, CDR1 is SQVTM and CDR2 is ANQGSEA. The CDR3 totals 13 residues. The CDR3 region has the DNA TGCAGCGTGGCTGATCCGGGACTTAACGGCTACACCTTC. Translated, it gives CSVADPGLNGYTF.

At least ten counts were recorded for this clonotype. The chain recombines TRBV20-1 with TRBJ1-1; D unresolved. Per the germline V gene, CDR1 is DFQATT and CDR2 is SNEGSKA (reference sequence). V was clipped by 4 bases and J by 5 bases, with 14 bases between them. The CDR3 totals 13 residues. The CDR3: CSATYPEQTEAFF. CDR3 bases: TGCAGTGCTACCTATCCCGAGCAGACTGAAGCTTTCTTT.

The table lists this clonotype with many counts. The chain combines TRBV20-1 with TRBJ2-7; no clear D. This CDR3 has 12 residues. CDR1 and CDR2 from the germline V gene are DFQATT and SNEGSKA (reference sequence). V lost 3 bases to trimming and J lost 2 bases, with 8 bases between them. CDR3 in amino acids: CSASRSPYEQYF. The DNA for the CDR3 is TGCAGTGCTAGTCGGAGTCCCTACGAGCAGTACTTC.

There are a few counts of this clonotype. The chain is built from TRBV5-4 and TRBJ2-3, with D perhaps matching TRBD1 (6 bases). Trimming pared 5 bases from V and 6 bases from J, leaving 16 bases between. This CDR3 contains 14 residues. The germline V gene encodes CDR1 SGHNT and CDR2 YYREEE (reference sequence). The CDR3 DNA reads TGTGCCAGCAGGGGACGGAGTAGGGGGGATACGCAGTATTTT. This gives the protein CASRGRSRGDTQYF.

CDR3 sequence (DNA): TGTGCCAGCAGTTTAGCGGACCTCCAGTACTTC. It specifies CASSLADLQYF. The rearrangement joins TRBV28 to TRBJ2-7; the D is unclear. This CDR3 has 11 residues. The V gene lost 2 bases and the J gene lost 10 bases, with 9 bases spanning the gap. Germline CDR1 MDHEN, CDR2 SYDVKM. The full variable domain, in which reference TRBV28 and TRBJ2-7 provide the parts outside the CDR3, is DVKVTQSSRYLVKRTGEKVFLECVQDMDHENMFWYRQDPGLGLRLIYFSYDVKMKEKGDIPEGYSVSREKKERFSLILESASTNQTSMYLCASSLADLQYFGPGTRLTVT.

At least ten counts were recorded for this clonotype. The V gene is TRBV12-3 or TRBV12-4, the J gene TRBJ1-2, with TRBD1 as a possible D gene (5 bases). Trimming cost V 5 bases and J 7 bases, with 11 bases left between them. The CDR3 totals 12 residues. CDR3 in amino acids: CASSTGGGGYTF. The CDR3 coding sequence is TGTGCCAGCAGTACGGGGGGAGGTGGCTACACCTTC.

Only a few counts were recorded for this clonotype. V is TRBV24-1 and J is TRBJ1-2; 7 bases align to TRBD1. Germline-derived CDR1 and CDR2 are KGHDR and SFDVKD. V dropped 4 bases and J dropped 1; count of bases not matched to a gene: 11. This CDR3 region has 17 residues. The CDR3 DNA reads as TGTGCCACCAGTGACGACGGGACAGACAGGTTTAACTATGGCTACACCTTC. It translates to CATSDDGTDRFNYGYTF.

V is TRBV5-6 and J is TRBJ1-5; possibly TRBD1 for D (6 bases). V gave up 3 bases and J gave up 7 bases, with 17 bases separating them. The CDR3 has 15 residues. Germline V CDR1 and CDR2: SGHDT, YYEEEE. CDR3 coding DNA: TGTGCCAGCAGCTCGGGACAACCGGTGGGACAGCCCCAGCATTTT. Translating it yields CASSSGQPVGQPQHF.

This sequence joins TRBV6-2 or TRBV6-3 and TRBJ2-7; D unclear. Germline V CDR1 and CDR2: MNHEY, SVGEGT. The V gene lost 6 bases and the J gene lost 2 bases, with 26 bases spanning the gap. The CDR3 contains 18 residues. The CDR3 region has the DNA TGTGCCAGCAGCCCACTTCGGCTTCTTGCAAAGAGTCCCTACGAGCAGTACTTC. Protein: CASSPLRLLAKSPYEQYF.

This chain joins TRBV11-2 and TRBJ2-3; D unclear. Germline V gene data show CDR1 as SGHAT and CDR2 as FQNNGV. Trimming stripped 1 base from V and 0 bases from J, with 5 bases between. The CDR3 length is 14 residues. CDR3 residues: CASSLAHSTDTQYF. CDR3 DNA sequence: TGTGCCAGCAGCTTAGCCCACAGCACAGATACGCAGTATTTT. Combining the CDR3 with reference TRBV11-2 and TRBJ2-3 gives the whole variable domain EAGVAQSPRYKIIEKRQSVAFWCNPISGHATLYWYQQILGQGPKLLIQFQNNGVVDDSQLPKDRFSAERLKGVDSTLKIQPAKLEDSAVYLCASSLAHSTDTQYFGPGTRLTVL.

This clonotype was seen a few times. The CDR3 loop is CASSFRDPPYTF. For the CDR3, the DNA is TGTGCCAGCAGCTTCCGGGACCCACCCTACACCTTC. This chain links TRBV7-2 with TRBJ1-2; maybe TRBD1 (5 bases). Deletions cut 3 bases from V and 10 bases from J, with 12 bases between. This CDR3 region has 12 residues. The germline V gene encodes CDR1 SGHTA and CDR2 FQGNSA.

In its sample, this clonotype was seen a few times. This chain links TRBV9 with TRBJ1-1; no reliable D call. V shed 0 bases and J shed 5 bases, with 11 bases lying between them. Germline V gene lookup returns CDR1 SGDLS and CDR2 YYNGEE. The CDR3 sequence is 14 residues long. The CDR3 sequence is CASSVGVFRTEAFF. CDR3 in DNA: TGTGCCAGCAGCGTAGGTGTCTTCCGAACTGAAGCTTTCTTT.